This T cell receptor (beta chain) was documented in a study of cytomegalovirus exposure and HLA in healthy donors (TCRdb year 2017). Background for the entire study: In an earlier analysis of some 550 of the donors, about 260 Gb of sequence data and approximately 100 million unique TCR beta sequences from about 179 million T cells were reported. Using immunosequencing, the study profiled T cell repertoires from 550 to 750 subjects and related those repertoires to cytomegalovirus serostatus. Typing coverage differed by locus: A, B, C, DRB1 and DQB1 were typed in about 629-640 donors, DQA1 in about 500, DPA1 in 600 to 610, and DPB1 in roughly 450. The later analysis used no new phenotypic data to find candidate immune exposures, relying instead on TCR beta sequences and their occurrence across donors. To study patterns of TCR occurrence, a later analysis re-analyzed previously published TCR beta repertoires from 700 or so donors and added high-resolution HLA genotyping. In a later genetic analysis, genome-wide SNP genotypes for about 55% of the roughly 700 donors were used, and that subset was treated as a discovery cohort. Across some 400 genotyped donors of the cohort, an average of approximately 240,000 unique TCR beta nucleotide sequences per donor were sequenced, and around 19% of those sequences were non-productive. Class I and class II HLA loci were covered by the typing at four-digit resolution. Of the 300 to 500 genotyped donors, less than 85% were placed in the genetic ancestry cluster associated with self-reported Caucasian donors. A separate validation cohort of roughly 110 different subjects was used in addition to the roughly 700-subject first cohort. To predict cytomegalovirus infection status, the study combined high-throughput TCR immunosequencing, statistical association of individual TCRs with disease status, and machine learning. The study was designed to test whether signatures of past pathogen exposure could be identified by cataloging public T cell receptors. Because of strong linkage in the cohort, roughly five DR-DQ haplotypes were treated as single units for association and clustering. Approximately 300 gigabases of sequencing data and roughly 80 million unique TCR sequences made up an early release that covered nearly 650 HLA-typed donors. An earlier analysis of approximately 500 of the donors applied high-throughput TCR beta sequencing to assess whether each TCR beta V gene segment acted as functional or pseudogenic. Every discovery cohort repertoire had been produced on one sequencing platform. Donor age, sex, ethnicity and CMV serostatus were collected together with the repertoire data. Results the study describes overall, beyond this receptor: Across donors, most TCR sequences were observed very rarely, whereas some public TCRs were present in many individuals. In an earlier analysis of under 600 of the donors, most TCR beta V segments were observed in productive rearrangements about 87% or about 30% of the time, broadly matching IMGT annotations. The only immune exposure information available for the cohort was CMV serostatus. In a later analysis, TCR association rates were found to vary across HLA loci, with the most associated TCRs seen for DRB1 alleles and the fewest for HLA-C alleles. Because some donors lacked HLA typing at each locus, the association tests relied only on the typed subset. A cluster of highly shared sequence variants was judged likely to be a technical artifact of the sequencing pipeline. In a later analysis, HLA-associated TCR beta chains showed more clonal expansion and lower generation probabilities than non-associated chains that were equally common. An association between a missense DCLRE1C variant and V-gene and J-gene trimming of TCR beta chains was found in a later genetic analysis and replicated in an independent cohort. A few of the identified cytomegalovirus-associated TCR beta chains were confirmed in vitro to be specific for cytomegalovirus antigens. Cytomegalovirus status was reported to be diagnosed by the classifier with high specificity and sensitivity in both the original and validation cohorts. Some IMGT-functional V segments, including TRBV6-2 and TRBV6-3, could not be told apart with the 87-base-pair reads, so those segments were excluded. In a later analysis, most CMV-associated TCR beta chains were found to appear HLA-restricted, with HLA associations seemingly driven largely by CMV exposure. The study listed 150 to 200 TCR beta chains as associated with cytomegalovirus. The authors suggested that the approach could potentially be extended to other disease states and immunological phenotypes. Approximately 18 rarely observed V segments, including chromosome 9 orphons, were excluded from the earlier analysis of some 590 of the donors because counts were too low. Correlated functional status among segregating V segments might be attributable to linkage disequilibrium, but an unknown experimental factor could not be ruled out. In this cohort, only TCR beta chains were sequenced, and detectable features were limited by the absence of alpha or paired-chain data. Several of the top co-occurrence clusters appeared to be linked to parvovirus B19, influenza, CMV and Epstein-Barr virus, according to a later analysis. When HLA alleles, especially DR and DQ, strongly co-occurred, TCR associations were difficult to assign to individual alleles. Specific HLA alleles were associated with more than 15,000 TCR beta sequences at a false discovery rate of 0.05 in a later analysis. According to a later genetic analysis, donors in an Asian-associated ancestry cluster had fewer N-insertions in productive TCRs than the approximately 700-donor mean. Sequencing depth was assumed to be roughly uniform across donors in the presence/absence analyses, though that assumption may not hold. A further reported finding was that TCR beta sequences accurately predicted the HLA-A and HLA-B alleles for most subjects in the first cohort.

In the case of this clone: Its antigen is not yet known. Base qualities are not recorded, but no much larger clone differs from it by a single base.

The cohort was made up of roughly 670 healthy bone marrow donors. At the time of sampling, all cohort members were nominally healthy, though unrecorded immune exposures were likely present. The donor was CMV seronegative and was included in the group of 352 seronegative cohort members. A peripheral blood sample was collected from each donor, and TCR beta sequencing was performed on peripheral blood mononuclear cells. The Qiagen DNeasy Blood Extraction Kit was used to extract genomic DNA from the blood cell samples. The library was built by means of the immunoSEQ multiplex PCR assay. For the multiplex PCR, a mixture combining 60 forward primers for TCR Vbeta segments and 13 reverse primers for TCR Jbeta segments was used. Amplification of the CDR3 region of rearranged TCR beta genes was performed with a multiplex PCR assay on genomic DNA. Amplified TCR beta libraries were sequenced as 87-base-pair reads on the Illumina HiSeq System. The paper's processing steps were these. In a later analysis, 70 million to 95 million unique TCR beta chains were counted across the 666 repertoires, and roughly 10 million of these chains were shared by at least two donors. To remove PCR and sequencing errors, raw reads were error-corrected and collapsed into unique sequences using a nearest-neighbor algorithm that merged closely related sequences. Alignment of CDR3 sequences to IMGT reference sequences was used to assign V, D and J gene segments. For a sequence to be retained, a match of at least six nucleotides to both a V gene segment and a J gene segment was required. A rearrangement counted as productive if the CDR3 had no stop codons and remained in frame with V and J, and every other rearrangement counted as non-productive. CDR3 was defined according to IMGT convention as the region running from the second conserved V-encoded cysteine to the conserved J-encoded phenylalanine. The earlier analysis of some 580 of the donors excluded any sequence lacking an unambiguous match to a single V gene segment. In an earlier analysis of approximately 590 of the donors, a V segment was called functional when productive rearrangements were above 56.7%, and segregating when the standard deviation between donors exceeded 5%. A statistical classification framework was developed to diagnose cytomegalovirus status using the catalog of TCR beta chain sequences. In a later analysis, V and J genes were assigned by comparing TCR nucleotide sequences against IMGT/GENE-DB human TR gene sequences. A later analysis assigned CDR3 sequences and most-parsimonious VDJ recombination scenarios with the TCRdist pipeline. In a later analysis, each TCR beta chain was defined by its CDR3 amino acid sequence together with its V-gene family, and reads without a unique V-gene family were excluded. As a way to deal with suspected cross-contamination and a sequencing artifact, a later analysis dropped 450 to 600 nucleotide sequences that were highly shared and had low generation probability. In a later analysis, a clonal expansion index for each public chain was calculated from normalized within-repertoire ranks of inferred template counts. In a later analysis, generation probabilities were computed with a VDJ recombination model fitted to out-of-frame rearrangements, and the resulting probabilities were checked against IGoR. Hypergeometric tests were used in a later analysis to score TCR-TCR, TCR-HLA and TCR-CMV co-occurrence, with a repertoire-size bias correction applied to the TCR pairs. A later analysis estimated false discovery rates by permuting HLA or CMV assignments 20 times. A later analysis grouped co-occurring TCRs with DBSCAN, adding TCRdist sequence similarity when clustering within HLA-allele-positive subsets. For co-occurrence clustering, repertoires with fewer than 30,000 or more than 120,000 public chains were excluded, along with four or five repertoires with anomalous nucleotide sharing. TCRdb took this table from immuneACCESS and kept in-frame rearrangements with V and J called. Such tables lack part of the clones; where checked against another copy, unresolved V genes explain under half of the gap, and the rest is unexplained. The V and J calls and clone size are taken from that table; D and trimming were inferred from the DNA. Counted in this sample were 95,000 to 100,000 clones; 75% to 90% of them appeared once. In total, the top ten clones hold approximately 3.9% of the sample.

The germline V gene (reference sequence) gives CDR1 as LNHDA and CDR2 as SQIVND. There are 14 amino acids in the CDR3, from cysteine to phenylalanine inclusive. CDR3 DNA only is kept here, 42 bases in frame from base 1. V lost 7 bases and J lost 0 bases; the stretch between them is 12 bases long. The source of this sequence is a man aged 30 to 39 in good health and CMV-seronegative. Recombination linked TRBV19 to TRBJ1-1; TRBD1 is possibly the D segment (6 matching bases). The sample consisted of PBMCs. The CDR3 corresponds to CASKQGNMNTEAFF. The DNA sequence follows: TGTGCCAGTAAACAGGGAAATATGAACACTGAAGCTTTCTTT.